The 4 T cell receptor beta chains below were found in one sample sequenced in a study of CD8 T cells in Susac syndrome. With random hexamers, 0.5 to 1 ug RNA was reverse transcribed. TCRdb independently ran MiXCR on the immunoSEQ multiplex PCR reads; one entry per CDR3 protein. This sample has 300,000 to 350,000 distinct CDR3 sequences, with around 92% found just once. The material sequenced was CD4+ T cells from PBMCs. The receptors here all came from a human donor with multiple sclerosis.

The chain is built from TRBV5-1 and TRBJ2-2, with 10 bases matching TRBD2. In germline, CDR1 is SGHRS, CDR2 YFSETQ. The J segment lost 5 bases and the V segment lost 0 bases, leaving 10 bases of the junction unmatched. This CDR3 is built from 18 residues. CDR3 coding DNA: TGCGCCAGCAGCTTGGCTAGCGGGAGCGCCCGGGGTACCGGGGAGCTGTTTTTT. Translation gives CASSLASGSARGTGELFF.

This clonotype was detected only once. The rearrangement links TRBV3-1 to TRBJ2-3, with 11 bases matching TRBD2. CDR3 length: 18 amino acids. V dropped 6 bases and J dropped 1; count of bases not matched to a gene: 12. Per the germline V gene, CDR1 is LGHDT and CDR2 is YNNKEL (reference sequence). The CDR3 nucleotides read TGTGCCAGCAGTACCGGGACTAGCGGTATCGGGGGCACAGATACGCAGTATTTT. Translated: CASSTGTSGIGGTDTQYF.

CDR3 loop: CASSEVRVEQFF. The CDR3 DNA reads TGTGCCAGCAGTGAAGTGCGGGTCGAGCAGTTCTTC. The V call is TRBV2, the J call TRBJ2-1; D might be TRBD2 (5 bases). The V end was cut by 1 base, the J end by 10 bases, with 8 bases between. Germline CDR1 reads SNHLY; CDR2 reads FYNNEI. CDR3 length: 12 amino acids.

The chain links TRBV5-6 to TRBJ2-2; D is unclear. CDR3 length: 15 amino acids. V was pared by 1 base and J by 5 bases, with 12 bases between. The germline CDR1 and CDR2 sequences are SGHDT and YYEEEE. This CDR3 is CASSLLGHETGELFF. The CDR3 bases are TGTGCCAGCAGCTTGTTGGGTCATGAGACCGGGGAGCTGTTTTTT.